This TCR beta chain was observed in a study of cytomegalovirus exposure and HLA in healthy donors. The wider study: The approximately 120 validation repertoires were reported in a later analysis to have been generated on the same platform as the roughly 700 first-cohort repertoires.

This table comes from immunoSEQ multiplex PCR, and its TCRdb copy is limited to in-frame clones, with some not included. Of some 170,000 clones in the sample, approximately 84% were seen once. CDR3 size: 16 residues. About this clone itself: Its antigen is unidentified.

General study results and limits: Most TCR sequences were rare, but some public TCRs occurred in many donors. TCR beta chains numbering under 200 were designated cytomegalovirus-associated.

V gene TRBV12-2 combines with J gene TRBJ2-3; the listed D gene, TRBD2, was not tested against the DNA. TRBV12-2 is listed as a pseudogene. This sequence was found in a man under 40 in good health and CMV-seropositive. The sequenced sample was PBMCs. The chain's CDR3 is CASRSGGPPSRHTQYF. The CDR3 DNA is TGTGCAAGTCGCTCGGGGGGACCTCCTTCCCGCCATACGCAGTATTTT.